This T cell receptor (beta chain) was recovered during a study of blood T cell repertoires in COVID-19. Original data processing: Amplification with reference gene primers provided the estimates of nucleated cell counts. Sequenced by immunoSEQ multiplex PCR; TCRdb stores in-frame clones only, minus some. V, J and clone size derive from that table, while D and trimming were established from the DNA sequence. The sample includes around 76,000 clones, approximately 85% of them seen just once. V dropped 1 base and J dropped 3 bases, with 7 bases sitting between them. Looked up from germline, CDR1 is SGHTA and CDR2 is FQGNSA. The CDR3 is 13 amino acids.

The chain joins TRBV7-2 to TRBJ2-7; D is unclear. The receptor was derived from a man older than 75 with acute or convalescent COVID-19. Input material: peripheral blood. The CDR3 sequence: CASSLGANYEQYF. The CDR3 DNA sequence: TGTGCCAGCAGCTTAGGAGCCAACTACGAGCAGTACTTC.